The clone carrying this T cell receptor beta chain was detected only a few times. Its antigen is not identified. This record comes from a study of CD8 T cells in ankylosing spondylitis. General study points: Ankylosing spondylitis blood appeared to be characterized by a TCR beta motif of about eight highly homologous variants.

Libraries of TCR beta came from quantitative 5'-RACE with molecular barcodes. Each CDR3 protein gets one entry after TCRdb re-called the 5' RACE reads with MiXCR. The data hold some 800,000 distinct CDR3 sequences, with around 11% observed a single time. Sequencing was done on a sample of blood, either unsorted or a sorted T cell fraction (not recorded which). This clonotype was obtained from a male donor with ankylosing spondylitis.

The CDR3 nucleotides are TGCGCCAGCAGCCGGAGAGGGGTTGATGAAAAACTGTTTTTT. Translated, it gives CASSRRGVDEKLFF. The rearrangement joins TRBV4-3 to TRBJ1-4; possibly TRBD1 for D (5 bases). The V end lost 4 bases, the J end lost 6 bases, and 12 bases lay between the germline ends. This CDR3 is 14 amino acids long. Germline V gene sequence: CDR1 LGHNA, CDR2 YSLEER.